The present entry profiles one TCR beta chain with its context. What it binds is unknown. The CDR3 length is 14 residues. V lost 1 base and J 3 bases, leaving 10 bases between the germline ends. Germline CDR1 reads SGDLS; CDR2 reads YYNGEE. The data derive from a study of OX40 agonist ivuxolimab in advanced cancers. Whole-study findings and limits: The study observed clonal expansion of CD4+ and CD8+ blood T cells by week 6 at 0.1 to 3.0 mg/kg. Individuals who were partial responders at 0.1-3.0 mg/kg had clonal expansion that ranked among the lowest. Certain nonresponders additionally had low normalized T-cell clonal expansion. Averaging showed that CD8+ T cells had more expanded clones than CD4+ did.

Assay: immunoSEQ multiplex PCR; the TCRdb copy retains only in-frame clones and omits some. This sample has 25,000 to 35,000 clones, with 80% to 90% found just once. The receptor was derived from an adult with an advanced solid tumor such as melanoma, head and neck, liver or kidney cancer. This specimen was CD4+ or CD8+ T cells sorted from blood, taken in a trial of the OX40 agonist ivuxolimab. The rearrangement uses TRBV9 and TRBJ1-1; D gene uncertain. This chain's CDR3 is CASSVMIADTEAFF. DNA of the CDR3: TGTGCCAGCAGCGTAATGATTGCAGACACTGAAGCTTTCTTT.